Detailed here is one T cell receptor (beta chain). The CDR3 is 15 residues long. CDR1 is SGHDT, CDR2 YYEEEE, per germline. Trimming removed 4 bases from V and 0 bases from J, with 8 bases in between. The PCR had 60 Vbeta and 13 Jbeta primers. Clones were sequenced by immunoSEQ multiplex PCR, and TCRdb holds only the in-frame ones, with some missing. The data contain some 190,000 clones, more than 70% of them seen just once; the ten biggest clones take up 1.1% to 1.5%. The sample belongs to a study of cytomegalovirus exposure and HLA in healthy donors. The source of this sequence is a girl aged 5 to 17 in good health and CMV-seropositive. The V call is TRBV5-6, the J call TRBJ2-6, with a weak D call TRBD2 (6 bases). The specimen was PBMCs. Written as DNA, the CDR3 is TGTGCCAGCAGCCAGGGAGGCTCTGGGGCCAACGTCCTGACTTTC. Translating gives CASSQGGSGANVLTF.